The entry below describes one T cell receptor (beta chain). What it recognizes is unknown. This specimen comes from a study of blood T cells in healthy people across ages. CDR1 is ENHRY and CDR2 is SYGVKD in the germline V gene. Trimming took 4 bases from V and 0 from J, leaving 19 bases between them. The CDR3 is 18 amino acids. Then a second PCR, running roughly 7 to 11 cycles, was carried out with a sample-barcoded 5' primer and a J-beta primer mix. From each sample, at least 2.5 million paired-end reads containing CDR3 were obtained. MiXCR, run by TCRdb on the 5' RACE reads, gives a single entry per CDR3 protein. The sample holds 700,000 to 1,000,000 distinct CDR3 sequences, around 43% seen once. Study-level points and caveats: Unsorted PBMCs prevented conclusive naive versus antigen-experienced comparison. CMV status of donors was not determined, possibly confounding expanded clonotype changes.

Healthy Caucasian individuals from Russia aged about 6 to 100 were enrolled as donors. Sequencing was performed on blood. The V gene is TRBV10-3, the J gene TRBJ2-1; perhaps D is TRBD1 or TRBD2 (6 bases each). This clonotype was obtained from a man in his sixties in good health. Written as DNA, the CDR3 is TGTGCCATCAGTGCCCCCCCCGGGGGCCGAAGCTCCTACAATGAGCAGTTCTTC. Its protein is CAISAPPGGRSSYNEQFF.